The clone carrying this T cell receptor beta chain was seen a few times. Its matching antigen is unknown. The data stem from a study of response to subunit inactivated influenza vaccine. Study results and caveats: Few additional T cells are recruited per seasonal influenza vaccination, authors suggested.

TCRdb called the RT-PCR reads again in MiXCR, with one record for every CDR3 protein. The sample lists roughly 500,000 distinct CDR3 sequences, approximately 15% occurring once. The TCR was taken from a man aged 45-69 years who received an inactivated influenza vaccine. Sequenced here: CD4+ T cells sorted from PBMCs, sampled roughly 24 months after vaccination.

The CDR3 spells CASSHEWTAEAFF. The CDR3 bases are TGTGCCAGCAGTCACGAATGGACAGCTGAAGCTTTCTTT. V and J are TRBV12-3 or TRBV12-4 and TRBJ1-1, with a tentative D call TRBD1 (6 bases). CDR3 size: 13 residues. V lost 5 bases, J lost 6 bases, and 13 bases lay in between.